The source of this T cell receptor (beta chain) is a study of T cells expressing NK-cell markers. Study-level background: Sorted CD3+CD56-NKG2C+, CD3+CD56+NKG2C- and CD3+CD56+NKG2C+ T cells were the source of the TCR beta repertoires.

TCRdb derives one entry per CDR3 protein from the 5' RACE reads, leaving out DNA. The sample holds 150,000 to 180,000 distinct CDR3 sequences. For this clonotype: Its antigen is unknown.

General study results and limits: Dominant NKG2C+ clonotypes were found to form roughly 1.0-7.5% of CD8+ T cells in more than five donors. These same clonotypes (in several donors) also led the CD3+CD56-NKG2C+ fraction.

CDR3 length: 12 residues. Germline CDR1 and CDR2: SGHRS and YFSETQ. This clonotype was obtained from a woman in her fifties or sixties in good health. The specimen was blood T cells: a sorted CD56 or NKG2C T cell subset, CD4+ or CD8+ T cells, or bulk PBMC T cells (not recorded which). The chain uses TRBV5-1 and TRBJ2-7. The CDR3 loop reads CASSPTMDEQYF.